These 5 T cell receptor beta chains were sequenced from one sample in a study of blood T cell repertoires in COVID-19. Profiling relied on immunoSEQ multiplex PCR, and the TCRdb table lists in-frame clones only, not all of them. The table lists 87,000 or so clones, about 86% of them singletons. Sequencing used peripheral blood. These receptors were collected from a woman older than 75 in a cohort sampled during active or convalescent COVID-19.

The chain couples TRBV5-4 to TRBJ1-1, with D perhaps TRBD1 (6 bases). The CDR3 totals 16 residues. V was clipped by 6 bases and J by 7 bases, with 25 bases between them. Germline CDR1 is SGHNT and CDR2 is YYREEE (reference sequence). CDR3 bases: TGTGCCAGCACCGATCGTAACCGACAGGCCACCGATGAAGCTTTCTTT. Translated: CASTDRNRQATDEAFF.

The chain is built from TRBV5-1 and TRBJ2-2; D unresolved. The ends were cut back, 5 bases at V and 1 base at J, with 6 bases in the middle. The CDR3 extends over 13 amino acids. Germline lookup yields CDR1 SGHRS and CDR2 YFSETQ. The CDR3 sequence is CASSAENTGELFF. The CDR3 DNA sequence: TGCGCCAGCAGTGCGGAGAACACCGGGGAGCTGTTTTTT. The complete variable domain, with remaining parts taken from reference TRBV5-1 and TRBJ2-2, reads KAGVTQTPRYLIKTRGQQVTLSCSPISGHRSVSWYQQTPGQGLQFLFEYFSETQRNKGNFPGRFSGRQFSNSRSEMNVSTLELGDSALYLCASSAENTGELFFGEGSRLTVL.

This clone was seen a few times. The chain couples TRBV5-8 to TRBJ1-5, with TRBD1 as a possible D gene (6 bases). This CDR3 comprises 15 residues. Germline lookup yields CDR1 SGHTS and CDR2 YDEGEE. Trimming cost V 5 bases and J 0 bases, with 12 bases left between them. CDR3 protein: CASRSGTYSNQPQHF. In DNA, the CDR3 is TGTGCCAGCAGATCCGGGACATATAGCAATCAGCCCCAGCATTTT.

J is TRBJ1-2 and V is TRBV18, with D uncertain. V lost 1 base to trimming and J lost 7 bases, with 13 bases between them. CDR1 is KGHSH and CDR2 is LQKENI in the germline V gene. The CDR3 sequence is 14 residues long. In nucleotides, the CDR3 is TGTGCCAGCTCACCACGCCAGGACTCTGGTGGCTACACCTTC. Amino acids: CASSPRQDSGGYTF.

In this sample, this clone turned up a few times. The chain joins TRBV24-1 to TRBJ1-1; D perhaps matches TRBD1 (5 bases). This CDR3 is 15 amino acids long. Trimming left V 2 bases short and J 10 bases short, with 19 bases between. Germline-derived CDR1 and CDR2 are KGHDR and SFDVKD. The CDR3, as DNA: TGTGCCACCAGTGATTCCCCCGGGAGGGGAAGAGGAGCTTTCTTT. It specifies CATSDSPGRGRGAFF.